Sequencing of this T cell receptor (beta chain) was carried out in a study of control samples from healthy donors and cancer patients. The table came from immunoSEQ multiplex PCR; TCRdb's copy has only in-frame clones and leaves some out. The table shows about 410,000 clones, with around nine tenths occurring only once. This CDR3 is 15 amino acids long. V dropped 3 bases and J dropped 2 bases, with 13 bases sitting between them. Germline CDR1 is SGHAT and CDR2 is FQDESV (reference sequence). The gene calls are TRBV11-1 and TRBJ2-5; D gene uncertain. The clonotype originates from a man aged 35 to 55 with head and neck cancer. Sequenced material: PBMCs. DNA for the CDR3: TGTGCCAGCAGCTTGAATTCAGTCAGGCAAGAGACCCAGTACTTC. Protein sequence: CASSLNSVRQETQYF.